The subject of this entry is one T cell receptor beta chain. Per germline, CDR1 SEHNR and CDR2 FQNEAQ (reference sequence). The CDR3 totals 15 residues. Trimming took 2 bases from V and 9 from J, leaving 14 bases between them. Template material for amplifying TCR beta CDR3 regions consisted of RNA transcripts. HTBI primers drove first-round RT-PCR of the TCR CDR3. TCRdb reprocessed the multiplex PCR reads via MiXCR and lists one record per CDR3 protein. Of under 700,000 distinct CDR3 sequences detected, more than 45% appear once; the ten largest clones hold nearly 8.5%. This sample stems from a study of T cells in Graves' hyperthyroidism and ophthalmopathy.

Sequenced sample: peripheral blood or thyroid tissue (not recorded which). The chain carries TRBV7-9 and TRBJ1-6; D is unclear. The TCR sequence derives from a woman in her late teens or twenties with Graves' hyperthyroidism. The CDR3 nucleotides read TGTGCCAGCAGCTTATATGGCGAAGGCAGTTCACCCCTCCACTTT. Translation gives CASSLYGEGSSPLHF.